This T cell receptor (beta chain) was sequenced during a study of blood T cell repertoires in COVID-19. Study as a whole: Some COVID-19 samples were acute and others convalescent; all came from the United States, Italy and Spain. PBMCs, B-cell-depleted T cells, or T cells were the source of the cDNA or gDNA that made up the material.

Under the authors' procedure: Using reference gene primer amplification, nucleated cell counts were estimated. Libraries were prepared by immunoSEQ multiplex PCR; TCRdb keeps only in-frame clonotypes and omits some of them. The V and J calls and clone size are taken from that table; D and trimming were inferred from the DNA. The data contain about 81,000 clones, nearly 95% of them singletons. CDR3 size: 17 residues. V lost 0 bases, J lost 4 bases, and 8 bases stayed unmatched. The germline CDR1 and CDR2 sequences are SGHVS and FQNEAQ. V usage is TRBV7-8 and J usage is TRBJ2-1, with 8 bases fitting TRBD2. This TCR was sampled from a human donor with active COVID-19. The donor label of this sample is uncertain. Sequenced material: peripheral blood. The CDR3 here is CASSLAALAGPYNEQFF. CDR3 DNA sequence: TGTGCCAGCAGCTTAGCAGCATTAGCGGGGCCGTACAATGAGCAGTTCTTC.